This record concerns one T cell receptor beta chain sequence. Each CDR3 protein is one row after TCRdb ran MiXCR on the reads. The sample has around 490,000 distinct CDR3 sequences; about 26% are singletons. This record belongs to a study of T cell repertoires in cytomegalovirus infection. CDR3 length equals 11 residues. Germline-derived CDR1 and CDR2 are DFQATT and SNEGSKA (reference sequence). The clonotype comes from a human donor in good health (CMV status not recorded). Some clones in this sample may be carry-over from other donors' samples. The chain employs TRBV20-1 and TRBJ2-5; D is unclear. The sequencing sample was made of PBMCs. CDR3 coding DNA: TGCAGCCTTGACCGGCAAGAGACCCAGTACTTC. Protein sequence: CSLDRQETQYF.